These T cell receptor beta chains were read from a single sample in a study of immune evolution from preneoplasia to lung adenocarcinoma. Repertoires were generated with immunoSEQ multiplex PCR, while TCRdb's copy carries only in-frame clones and drops some. Of approximately 3,000 clones listed, about 88% were seen once; the top ten hold approximately 4.8%. The sample comprised FFPE invasive lung adenocarcinoma tissue. The receptors derive from a person between 65 and 80 years old with invasive lung adenocarcinoma. Each CDR3 is given with its conserved first and last residue. D genes are given only for firm matches. The size entry is marked missing in some rows and otherwise reads once, few, many or a size class.

size: NA; V: TRBV11-2; J: TRBJ2-3; D: TRBD1; CDR3: CASSSLAGTGQADTQYF; DNA: TGTGCCAGCAGCTCCCTAGCTGGGACAGGGCAGGCAGATACGCAGTATTTT
size: NA; V: TRBV5-1; J: TRBJ1-5; D: NA; CDR3: CASSLAAGSNQPQHF; DNA: TGCGCCAGCAGCTTGGCCGCTGGTAGCAATCAGCCCCAGCATTTT
size: NA; V: TRBV6-5; J: TRBJ1-2; D: NA; CDR3: CATKGVNYGYTF; DNA: TGTGCCACCAAGGGGGTGAACTATGGCTACACCTTC
size: few; V: TRBV4-3; J: TRBJ1-1; D: TRBD1; CDR3: CASSQDPGQGRAFF; DNA: TGCGCCAGCAGCCAAGACCCAGGACAGGGACGAGCTTTCTTT
size: NA; V: TRBV27; J: TRBJ1-6; D: TRBD1; CDR3: CATGQGNSPLHF; DNA: TGTGCCACCGGACAGGGTAATTCACCCCTCCACTTT
size: NA; V: TRBV19; J: TRBJ1-1; D: NA; CDR3: CASSTGFGNTEAFF; DNA: TGTGCCAGTAGTACAGGGTTCGGGAACACTGAAGCTTTCTTT
size: few; V: TRBV30; J: TRBJ1-2; D: NA; CDR3: CAWNQGLVYGYTF; DNA: TGTGCCTGGAACCAGGGGCTTGTCTATGGCTACACCTTC
size: NA; V: TRBV4-2; J: TRBJ2-3; D: NA; CDR3: CASSLGVGQHTDTQYF; DNA: TGTGCCAGCAGCTTAGGAGTCGGACAGCACACAGATACGCAGTATTTT
size: NA; V: TRBV11-3; J: TRBJ1-1; D: NA; CDR3: CASSSPGGVAFF; DNA: TGTGCCAGCAGCTCTCCCGGTGGAGTAGCTTTCTTT
size: NA; V: TRBV19; J: TRBJ2-7; D: NA; CDR3: CASSGRPGLLDRYEQYF; DNA: TGTGCCAGTAGTGGACGCCCGGGACTCCTAGACAGGTACGAGCAGTACTTC
size: NA; V: TRBV6-6; J: TRBJ2-2; D: NA; CDR3: CASSSGGRTGELFF; DNA: TGTGCCAGCAGTTCCGGTGGGAGAACCGGGGAGCTGTTTTTT
size: NA; V: TRBV2; J: TRBJ2-1; D: NA; CDR3: CASSTELYNEQFF; DNA: TGTGCCAGCAGTACAGAGCTTTACAATGAGCAGTTCTTC
size: NA; V: TRBV29-1; J: TRBJ1-4; D: NA; CDR3: CSVEAKRGSLRFF; DNA: TGCAGCGTTGAAGCGAAAAGGGGGAGCTTAAGGTTTTTT
size: NA; V: TRBV7-9; J: TRBJ2-3; D: TRBD1; CDR3: CASSLDRDTDTQYF; DNA: TGTGCCAGCAGCCTGGACAGGGACACAGATACGCAGTATTTT
size: NA; V: TRBV9; J: TRBJ1-2; D: TRBD1; CDR3: CASSGGTGGQYGYTF; DNA: TGTGCCAGCAGCGGAGGGACAGGGGGCCAATATGGCTACACCTTC
size: NA; V: TRBV6-5; J: TRBJ1-1; D: TRBD1; CDR3: CASSRTGGANTEAFF; DNA: TGTGCCAGCAGCCGGACAGGGGGCGCAAACACTGAAGCTTTCTTT
size: NA; V: TRBV6-6; J: TRBJ1-2; D: NA; CDR3: CASSLKGSNYGYTF; DNA: TGTGCCAGCAGTTTGAAGGGTTCGAACTATGGCTACACCTTC
size: NA; V: TRBV7-2; J: TRBJ2-1; D: TRBD2; CDR3: CASSETSGAYNEQFF; DNA: TGTGCCAGCAGCGAGACTAGCGGGGCATACAATGAGCAGTTCTTC
size: NA; V: TRBV25-1; J: TRBJ1-4; D: NA; CDR3: CASSTLHEKLFF; DNA: TGTGCCAGCAGTACCCTCCACGAAAAACTGTTTTTT
size: NA; V: TRBV4-1; J: TRBJ1-2; D: TRBD1; CDR3: CASSQETGANYGYTF; DNA: TGCGCCAGCAGCCAAGAGACAGGGGCTAACTATGGCTACACCTTC
size: NA; V: TRBV11-2; J: TRBJ2-7; D: NA; CDR3: CASSLTGSSYEQYF; DNA: TGTGCCAGCAGCTTAACAGGTTCCTCCTACGAGCAGTACTTC
size: NA; V: TRBV7-2; J: TRBJ2-4; D: TRBD1; CDR3: CASSLTGPKNIQYF; DNA: TGTGCCAGCAGCTTGACAGGGCCCAAAAACATTCAGTACTTC
size: NA; V: TRBV7-2; J: TRBJ2-7; D: NA; CDR3: CASSFGREGLNYEQYF; DNA: TGTGCCAGCAGCTTTGGGCGTGAGGGGCTTAACTACGAGCAGTACTTC
size: NA; V: TRBV11-2; J: TRBJ2-1; D: NA; CDR3: CASSSEGSEQFF; DNA: TGTGCCAGCAGCTCAGAGGGGAGTGAGCAGTTCTTC
size: NA; V: TRBV5-6; J: TRBJ2-3; D: NA; CDR3: CASSLGGGWGTDTQYF; DNA: TGTGCCAGCAGCTTGGGGGGCGGGTGGGGCACAGATACGCAGTATTTT
size: NA; V: TRBV30; J: TRBJ1-2; D: TRBD1; CDR3: CAWSVRDRGPYTF; DNA: TGTGCCTGGAGTGTCAGGGACAGGGGTCCCTACACCTTC
size: NA; V: TRBV6-6; J: TRBJ2-7; D: NA; CDR3: CASSYEGKNEQYF; DNA: TGTGCCAGCAGTTATGAAGGGAAGAACGAGCAGTACTTC
size: NA; V: TRBV30; J: TRBJ1-3; D: NA; CDR3: CAWITLGGVGNTIYF; DNA: TGTGCCTGGATTACCCTCGGGGGAGTAGGAAACACCATATATTTT
size: NA; V: TRBV9; J: TRBJ2-3; D: TRBD1; CDR3: CASSLRQGGADTQYF; DNA: TGTGCCAGCAGCCTTAGACAGGGTGGGGCAGATACGCAGTATTTT
size: NA; V: TRBV5-1; J: TRBJ1-2; D: NA; CDR3: CASSSGQTYGYTF; DNA: TGCGCCAGCAGCTCGGGACAAACCTATGGCTACACCTTC
size: NA; V: TRBV30; J: TRBJ1-2; D: NA; CDR3: CAWSISRTTRGYTF; DNA: TGTGCCTGGAGTATATCTCGGACGACAAGAGGCTACACCTTC
size: NA; V: TRBV6-5; J: TRBJ2-3; D: NA; CDR3: CASKPGVTSTDTQYF; DNA: TGTGCCAGCAAACCAGGGGTAACTAGCACAGATACGCAGTATTTT
size: NA; V: TRBV30; J: TRBJ1-2; D: NA; CDR3: CAHRGGVTANYGYTF; DNA: TGTGCCCACAGAGGGGGGGTCACGGCTAACTATGGCTACACCTTC
size: NA; V: TRBV7-9; J: TRBJ1-4; D: NA; CDR3: CASSSTGGEKLFF; DNA: TGTGCCAGCAGTTCTACGGGGGGAGAAAAACTGTTTTTT
size: NA; V: TRBV28; J: TRBJ2-7; D: TRBD1; CDR3: CASIMRQGKYEQYF; DNA: TGTGCCAGCATCATGAGACAGGGGAAGTACGAGCAGTACTTC
size: once; V: TRBV18; J: TRBJ1-6; D: NA; CDR3: CASSPPGRKNSPLHF; DNA: TGTGCCAGCTCACCACCAGGGCGGAAAAATTCACCCCTCCACTTT
size: NA; V: TRBV9; J: TRBJ1-1; D: TRBD1; CDR3: CASSATQDRRAEAFF; DNA: TGTGCCAGCAGCGCCACTCAGGACAGGAGGGCTGAAGCTTTCTTT
size: NA; V: TRBV7-3; J: TRBJ2-5; D: NA; CDR3: CASSLIWGAQETQYF; DNA: TGTGCCAGCAGCTTAATTTGGGGCGCCCAAGAGACTCAGTACTTC
size: NA; V: TRBV6-6; J: TRBJ2-7; D: TRBD2; CDR3: CASSPRAGGVINEQYF; DNA: TGTGCCAGCAGCCCCAGAGCGGGAGGCGTGATTAACGAGCAGTACTTC
size: NA; V: TRBV20-1; J: TRBJ1-1; D: TRBD1; CDR3: CSAGDSGAFF; DNA: TGCAGTGCTGGGGACAGCGGGGCTTTCTTT
size: NA; V: TRBV6-5; J: TRBJ2-5; D: NA; CDR3: CASRRTSTHQETQYF; DNA: TGTGCCAGCAGGAGGACATCCACTCATCAAGAGACCCAGTACTTC
size: NA; V: TRBV2; J: TRBJ1-2; D: NA; CDR3: CASKRTGYYGYTF; DNA: TGTGCCAGCAAGAGAACAGGCTACTATGGCTACACCTTC
size: NA; V: TRBV7-8; J: TRBJ2-2; D: TRBD1; CDR3: CASSSRQGPTGELFF; DNA: TGTGCCAGCAGCTCCCGACAGGGGCCCACCGGGGAGCTGTTTTTT
size: NA; V: TRBV19; J: TRBJ1-4; D: NA; CDR3: CASSIDLFAEKLFF; DNA: TGTGCCAGTAGTATAGACTTATTCGCCGAAAAACTGTTTTTT
size: once; V: TRBV15; J: TRBJ2-2; D: NA; CDR3: CATSRDPTGELFF; DNA: TGTGCCACCAGCAGAGATCCCACCGGGGAGCTGTTTTTT
size: NA; V: TRBV30; J: TRBJ2-3; D: TRBD2; CDR3: CAWRSSGSTDTQYF; DNA: TGTGCCTGGAGGAGTAGCGGGAGCACAGATACGCAGTATTTT
size: NA; V: TRBV7-2; J: TRBJ1-4; D: NA; CDR3: CASSLGATNEKLFF; DNA: TGTGCCAGCAGCTTAGGTGCAACTAATGAAAAACTGTTTTTT
size: NA; V: TRBV2; J: TRBJ1-6; D: TRBD1; CDR3: CASSRQGRNSPLHF; DNA: TGTGCCAGCAGTCGACAGGGGCGCAATTCACCCCTCCACTTT
size: once; V: TRBV6-6; J: TRBJ1-1; D: NA; CDR3: CASSYSRGEAFF; DNA: TGTGCCAGCAGTTACTCGAGGGGTGAAGCTTTCTTT
size: few; V: TRBV29-1; J: TRBJ1-2; D: NA; CDR3: CSVRQTAYGYTF; DNA: TGCAGCGTTCGACAGACCGCGTATGGCTACACCTTC
size: NA; V: TRBV9; J: TRBJ2-2; D: NA; CDR3: CASSPHGGRGTGELFF; DNA: TGTGCCAGCAGCCCTCACGGGGGGCGAGGCACCGGGGAGCTGTTTTTT
size: once; V: TRBV6-1; J: TRBJ2-5; D: TRBD1; CDR3: CASRTGQGDQETQYF; DNA: TGTGCCAGCAGAACAGGACAGGGGGATCAAGAGACCCAGTACTTC
size: NA; V: TRBV2; J: TRBJ2-4; D: NA; CDR3: CATQGLHGNIQYF; DNA: TGTGCCACCCAGGGGCTGCATGGGAACATTCAGTACTTC
size: NA; V: TRBV6-4; J: TRBJ2-3; D: NA; CDR3: CASSGLPTTDTQYF; DNA: TGTGCCAGCAGTGGACTGCCGACCACAGATACGCAGTATTTT
size: NA; V: TRBV6-4; J: TRBJ2-3; D: NA; CDR3: CASSDGGLRTDTQYF; DNA: TGTGCCAGCAGTGATGGGGGGCTACGCACAGATACGCAGTATTTT
size: NA; V: TRBV7-7; J: TRBJ1-1; D: NA; CDR3: CASSLVCGRMNTEAFF; DNA: TGTGCTAGCAGCTTAGTATGTGGGCGCATGAACACTGAAGCTTTCTTT
size: NA; V: TRBV18; J: TRBJ2-7; D: NA; CDR3: CASSPESGEQYF; DNA: TGTGCCAGCTCACCAGAGAGTGGCGAGCAGTACTTC